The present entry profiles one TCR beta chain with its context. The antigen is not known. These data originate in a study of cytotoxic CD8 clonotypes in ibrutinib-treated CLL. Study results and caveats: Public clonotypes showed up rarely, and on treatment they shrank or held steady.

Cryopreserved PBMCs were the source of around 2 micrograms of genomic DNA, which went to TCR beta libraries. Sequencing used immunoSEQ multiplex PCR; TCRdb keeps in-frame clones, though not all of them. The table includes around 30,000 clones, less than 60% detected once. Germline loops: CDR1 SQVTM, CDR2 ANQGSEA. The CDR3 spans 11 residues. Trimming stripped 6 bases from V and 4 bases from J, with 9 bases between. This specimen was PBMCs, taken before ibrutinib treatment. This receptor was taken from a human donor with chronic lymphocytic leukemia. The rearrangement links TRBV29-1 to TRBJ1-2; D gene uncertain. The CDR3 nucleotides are TGCAGCGTCGAGAAGAGCTATGGCTACACCTTC. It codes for CSVEKSYGYTF.